One sample yielded the 23 T cell receptor beta chains listed below, sequenced in a study of lymphopenia after photon versus proton radiotherapy. Sequenced by immunoSEQ multiplex PCR; TCRdb stores in-frame clones only, minus some. The table records tens of thousands of clones, about nine tenths of them present only once. The sequenced sample was peripheral blood, obtained from a patient treated with proton-based radiotherapy. These receptors were obtained from an older man with esophageal cancer.

The chain recombines TRBV6-5 with TRBJ1-3; tentatively, D is TRBD1 (6 bases). Germline-derived CDR1 and CDR2 are MNHEY and SVGAGI. With 6 bases removed from V and 1 base from J, the gap between germline ends came to 13 bases. The CDR3 is 15 amino acids. The CDR3 coding sequence is TGTGCCAGCAGCTCCTGGACAGATTCTGGAAACACCATATATTTT. Its protein product is CASSSWTDSGNTIYF.

The J gene is TRBJ1-1, the V gene TRBV6-6; D gene uncertain. The V and J ends lost 2 bases and 1 base respectively, with 11 bases between them. The CDR3 is made up of 15 amino acids. The germline V gene encodes CDR1 MNHNY and CDR2 SVGAGI (reference sequence). Written as DNA, the CDR3 is TGTGCCAGCAGTTACCCGGGTTCTTCGAACACTGAAGCTTTCTTT. Translation gives CASSYPGSSNTEAFF.

The V call is TRBV6-5, the J call TRBJ1-6; D gene uncertain. The germline V and J ends were trimmed by 0 bases and 6 bases, with 9 bases remaining between them. CDR3 size: 15 residues. In germline, CDR1 is MNHEY, CDR2 SVGAGI. CDR3 in amino acids: CASSYSLELNSPLHF. In DNA form, the CDR3 reads TGTGCCAGCAGTTACTCACTCGAGCTTAATTCACCCCTCCACTTT.

This rearrangement joins TRBV29-1 to TRBJ2-5; TRBD1 agrees at 11 bases. Looked up from germline, CDR1 is SQVTM and CDR2 is ANQGSEA. V shed 6 bases, J shed 1 base, and the junction held 4 bases outside the gene matches. CDR3 size: 14 residues. DNA of the CDR3: TGCAGCGTAGGACAGGGGGCGATCCAAGAGACCCAGTACTTC. Translated: CSVGQGAIQETQYF.

The CDR3, as DNA: TGTGCCAGTACAGGGGCCTACGAGCAGTACTTC. Protein: CASTGAYEQYF. The chain carries TRBV27 and TRBJ2-7; TRBD1 agrees at 7 bases. CDR3 size: 11 residues. V trimming: 9 bases; J trimming: 2 bases; junction bases outside the gene matches: 1. Per germline, CDR1 MNHEY and CDR2 SMNVEV (reference sequence).

This sequence joins TRBV15 and TRBJ2-4; TRBD1 aligns across 7 bases. Per the germline V gene, CDR1 is LNHNV and CDR2 is YYDKDF (reference sequence). V lost 3 bases to trimming and J lost 9 bases; unmatched junction nucleotides: 8. This CDR3 has 14 residues. CDR3 loop: CATSRQQGFVIQYF. CDR3 coding DNA: TGTGCCACCAGCAGGCAACAGGGGTTCGTCATTCAGTACTTC. Full variable domain (remainder filled in from reference TRBV15 and TRBJ2-4): DAMVIQNPRYQVTQFGKPVTLSCSQTLNHNVMYWYQQKSSQAPKLLFHYYDKDFNNEADTPDNFQSRRPNTSFCFLDIRSPGLGDTAMYLCATSRQQGFVIQYFGAGTRLSVL.

The chain employs TRBV5-4 and TRBJ1-2; D is uncertain. Trimming stripped 0 bases from V and 0 bases from J, with 6 bases between. The CDR3 extends over 14 amino acids. Germline V gene sequence: CDR1 SGHNT, CDR2 YYREEE (reference sequence). Written as DNA, the CDR3 is TGTGCCAGCAGCTTGGACAATTCTAACTATGGCTACACCTTC. Amino acids: CASSLDNSNYGYTF.

V gene TRBV29-1 combines with J gene TRBJ1-1, with a possible D match to TRBD1 (6 bases). Germline V gene sequence: CDR1 SQVTM, CDR2 ANQGSEA. The CDR3 contains 14 residues. V shed 7 bases and J shed 1 base, with 16 bases lying between them. The CDR3 sequence: CSAGKGGGNTEAFF. The CDR3 region has the DNA TGCAGCGCTGGTAAAGGAGGGGGGAACACTGAAGCTTTCTTT.

V usage is TRBV30 and J usage is TRBJ1-5, with 9 bases aligning to TRBD1. Trimming at V came to 2 bases and at J to 2 bases, leaving 10 bases not matched to a gene. The germline CDR1 and CDR2 sequences are GTSNPN and SVGIG (reference sequence). CDR3 size: 17 residues. The CDR3 bases are TGTGCCTGGAGTCGTAGACAGGGGGATGGCGGCAATCAGCCCCAGCATTTT. Protein: CAWSRRQGDGGNQPQHF.

The chain recombines TRBV18 with TRBJ2-1; perhaps TRBD2 as D (6 bases). The V end was cut by 2 bases, the J end by 7 bases, with 18 bases between. The length of the CDR3 is 16 residues. Germline CDR1 and CDR2: KGHSH and LQKENI. The CDR3 protein is CASSPKEGVWGNEQFF. In DNA, the CDR3 is TGTGCCAGCTCACCAAAGGAGGGCGTTTGGGGGAATGAGCAGTTCTTC.

V gene TRBV4-3 combines with J gene TRBJ1-2; a possible D gene is TRBD1 (6 bases). The CDR3 consists of 16 residues. The germline V gene has CDR1 LGHNA and CDR2 YSLEER. With 0 bases removed from V and 7 bases from J, the gap between germline ends came to 18 bases. The CDR3 reads CASSQDFQGRIAGYTF. In DNA, the CDR3 is TGCGCCAGCAGCCAAGATTTTCAGGGGAGGATAGCTGGCTACACCTTC.

The chain employs TRBV27 and TRBJ1-1, with D tentatively TRBD1 (6 bases). This CDR3 has 15 residues. Looked up from germline, CDR1 is MNHEY and CDR2 is SMNVEV (reference sequence). The V and J ends lost 9 bases and 11 bases respectively, with 28 bases between them. CDR3 amino acids: CASFSLTASGTRAFF. The CDR3 region has the DNA TGTGCCAGTTTCAGTTTAACGGCATCGGGGACACGGGCTTTCTTT.

V and J are TRBV27 and TRBJ2-5, with D possibly matching TRBD1 (5 bases). Germline V lookup: CDR1 MNHEY, CDR2 SMNVEV (reference sequence). V gave up 6 bases and J gave up 2 bases, with 10 bases separating them. The CDR3 has 13 amino acids. The CDR3 DNA sequence: TGTGCCAGCAGCCGCGACAGACAAGAGACCCAGTACTTC. It specifies CASSRDRQETQYF.

This clone was found a few times. The chain recombines TRBV4-3 with TRBJ2-2; D gene ambiguous. CDR1 is LGHNA, CDR2 YSLEER, per germline. V lost 1 base and J lost 3, with 12 bases in between. This CDR3 is built from 16 residues. CDR3 in amino acids: CASSQGDPRDTGELFF. In nucleotides, the CDR3 is TGCGCCAGCAGCCAAGGTGACCCACGAGACACCGGGGAGCTGTTTTTT.

V is TRBV9 and J is TRBJ1-6, with D tentatively TRBD1 (5 bases). Trimming shortened V by 0 bases and J by 5 bases, and 6 bases separated the two germline ends. Germline assignment: CDR1 SGDLS and CDR2 YYNGEE. The CDR3 totals 14 residues. The CDR3 nucleotides are TGTGCCAGCAGCGTAGGACAGCATAATTCACCCCTCCACTTT. Translation gives CASSVGQHNSPLHF. Full variable domain (remainder filled in from reference TRBV9 and TRBJ1-6): DSGVTQTPKHLITATGQRVTLRCSPRSGDLSVYWYQQSLDQGLQFLIQYYNGEERAKGNILERFSAQQFPDLHSELNLSSLELGDSALYFCASSVGQHNSPLHFGNGTRLTVT.

The chain links TRBV7-9 to TRBJ1-6; 8 positions match TRBD1. CDR3 size: 14 residues. V lost 3 bases to trimming and J lost 9 bases; unmatched junction nucleotides: 4. CDR1 and CDR2 (germline): SEHNR, FQNEAQ (reference sequence). The CDR3 spells CASSFQGARSPLHF. DNA for the CDR3: TGTGCCAGCAGCTTCCAGGGGGCGCGTTCACCCCTCCACTTT.

The V and J genes are TRBV7-6 and TRBJ2-7; D tentatively reads TRBD1 or TRBD2 (5 bases each). The germline V gene encodes CDR1 SGHVS and CDR2 FNYEAQ. V lost 5 bases and J lost 5, with 16 bases in between. The CDR3 is 14 residues long. CDR3 DNA sequence: TGTGCCAGCAGCCCTGAGAAGAGGGGCGACGAGCAGTACTTC. Amino acid sequence: CASSPEKRGDEQYF.

The chain joins TRBV9 to TRBJ2-2; the match to TRBD1 covers 7 bases. Germline V lookup: CDR1 SGDLS, CDR2 YYNGEE. The CDR3 is made up of 15 amino acids. J gave up 1 base and V 3 bases, and 3 bases lay outside the gene matches. The CDR3 loop reads CASSATGMNTGELFF. Written as DNA, the CDR3 is TGTGCCAGCAGCGCGACAGGGATGAACACCGGGGAGCTGTTTTTT.

J is TRBJ2-7 and V is TRBV7-2; TRBD2 agrees at 10 bases. Trimming took 7 bases from V and 3 from J; bases not matched to a gene: 6. CDR1 and CDR2 from the germline V gene are SGHTA and FQGNSA. This CDR3 spans 14 amino acids. The CDR3: CASTTSGVNYEQYF. DNA of the CDR3: TGTGCCAGCACTACTAGCGGGGTAAACTACGAGCAGTACTTC.

This chain uses TRBV27 with TRBJ1-5, with a weak D call TRBD1 (6 bases). The germline V gene encodes CDR1 MNHEY and CDR2 SMNVEV (reference sequence). The CDR3 extends over 15 amino acids. V was shortened by 4 bases and J by 1 base, with 11 bases between the two germline ends. In DNA form, the CDR3 reads TGTGCCAGCAGTTCTCCCGGACAGAGCAATCAGCCCCAGCATTTT. This sequence encodes CASSSPGQSNQPQHF.

The rearrangement links TRBV27 to TRBJ1-5; TRBD1 is a possible D gene (5 bases). Germline values: CDR1 MNHEY, CDR2 SMNVEV (reference sequence). Trimming shortened V by 2 bases and J by 4 bases, and 12 bases separated the two germline ends. The CDR3 length is 15 residues. For the CDR3, the DNA is TGTGCCAGCAGTTTAATGGGGCAAAAAAATCAGCCCCAGCATTTT. This gives the protein CASSLMGQKNQPQHF.

The genes are TRBV27 and TRBJ2-3, with 10 bases fitting TRBD2. The ends lost 6 bases at V and 0 bases at J; junction bases unmatched: 15. Germline V gene sequence: CDR1 MNHEY, CDR2 SMNVEV (reference sequence). This CDR3 region has 19 residues. The CDR3 loop reads CASSGPPSGGSASTDTQYF. CDR3 DNA sequence: TGTGCCAGCAGCGGGCCCCCTAGCGGGGGAAGTGCTAGCACAGATACGCAGTATTTT.

The chain couples TRBV6-6 to TRBJ2-7; D ambiguous. The CDR3 has 11 amino acids. Trimming removed 0 bases from V and 11 bases from J, with 8 bases in between. The germline CDR1 and CDR2 sequences are MNHNY and SVGAGI (reference sequence). CDR3 DNA sequence: TGTGCCAGCAGTTACTCAGCCCGGAAGTACTTC. Translating it yields CASSYSARKYF.